A single sample gave rise to the 25 T cell receptor beta chains below, sequenced in a study of neurological immune-mediated disorders. One entry per CDR3 protein results from TCRdb running MiXCR on the 5' RACE reads. The sample lists approximately 60,000 distinct CDR3 sequences; approximately 4% were seen once. Source material: PBMCs. These receptors came from a woman aged 25-40 years with multiple sclerosis.

This clonotype was seen at least ten times. The V gene is TRBV6-2 or TRBV6-3, the J gene TRBJ2-1; D is possibly TRBD2 (6 bases). The CDR3 loop spans 13 amino acids. V was cut by 4 bases and J by 4 bases, with 8 bases left in between. Germline lookup yields CDR1 MNHEY and CDR2 SVGEGT. CDR3 sequence: CASSLDYYNEQFF. For the CDR3, the DNA is TGTGCCAGCAGTTTGGACTATTACAATGAGCAGTTCTTC.

This clonotype was picked up many times. The gene calls are TRBV28 and TRBJ2-1; 7 nucleotides align to TRBD2. CDR1 and CDR2 (germline): MDHEN, SYDVKM. The V gene end was trimmed by 8 bases and the J gene end by 4 bases; junction bases not matched to a gene: 11. The CDR3 sequence is 15 residues long. The CDR3 sequence: CASLGASGAYNEQFF. CDR3 bases: TGTGCCAGCCTTGGGGCTAGCGGAGCTTACAATGAGCAGTTCTTC.

This clonotype was seen many times. V and J are TRBV7-9 and TRBJ1-2; D is uncertain. V lost 5 bases and J lost 4, with 14 bases in between. Germline CDR1 is SEHNR and CDR2 is FQNEAQ (reference sequence). The length of the CDR3 is 14 residues. The CDR3 DNA follows: TGTGCCAGCAGCACCACAGCCGCTCTCTATGGCTACACCTTC. It yields the protein CASSTTAALYGYTF. The full variable domain, in which reference TRBV7-9 and TRBJ1-2 provide the parts outside the CDR3, is DTGVSQNPRHKITKRGQNVTFRCDPISEHNRLYWYRQTLGQGPEFLTYFQNEAQLEKSRLLSDRFSAERPKGSFSTLEIQRTEQGDSAMYLCASSTTAALYGYTFGSGTRLTVV.

Many counts were recorded for this clonotype. This chain links TRBV2 with TRBJ2-1; 11 bases match TRBD2. Trimming took 1 base from V and 8 from J; bases not matched to a gene: 13. The CDR3 spans 18 residues. Germline V gene lookup returns CDR1 SNHLY and CDR2 FYNNEI. For the CDR3, the DNA is TGTGCCAGCAGTGAAGGGACTTTAGCGGGAGGGAAGCCGTATGAGCAGTTCTTC. Translated, it gives CASSEGTLAGGKPYEQFF.

This clonotype has at least ten counts. The V gene is TRBV7-8, the J gene TRBJ2-2; D not certain. Germline V gene data show CDR1 as SGHVS and CDR2 as FQNEAQ. CDR3 length equals 15 residues. Between the trimmed V and J ends, which lost 2 bases and 1 base, there was a span of 8 bases. The CDR3 sequence: CASSLSPQNTGELFF. The CDR3 bases are TGTGCCAGCAGCTTAAGCCCTCAGAACACCGGGGAGCTGTTTTTT.

Ten or more counts support this clonotype. The gene calls are TRBV6-2 or TRBV6-3 and TRBJ2-7; 9 nucleotides line up with TRBD2. The CDR3 contains 15 residues. Germline loops: CDR1 MNHEY, CDR2 SVGEGT. V shed 2 bases and J 2 bases; nucleotides not matched to a gene: 4. The CDR3 DNA reads as TGTGCCAGCAGTTACCCGACTAGCGGCACCTACGAGCAGTACTTC. Amino acid sequence: CASSYPTSGTYEQYF.

This clonotype occurred many times. The V and J genes are TRBV29-1 and TRBJ2-2, with D uncertain. CDR3 length: 13 amino acids. From germline, CDR1 is SQVTM and CDR2 ANQGSEA. V lost 6 bases, J lost 2 bases, and 10 bases lay in between. For the CDR3, the DNA is TGCAGCGTCGTACTGAGTAACACCGGGGAGCTGTTTTTT. The encoded protein is CSVVLSNTGELFF.

Only a few counts were recorded for this clonotype. V usage is TRBV7-2 and J usage is TRBJ2-1; 11 bases line up with TRBD1. The CDR3 spans 14 residues. From germline, CDR1 is SGHTA and CDR2 FQGNSA. V was clipped by 3 bases and J by 10 bases; unmatched bases: 5. Here the CDR3 reads CASSLDRGLYEQFF. The CDR3 DNA is TGTGCCAGCAGCTTGGACAGGGGGCTTTACGAGCAGTTCTTC.

This clonotype was seen many times. The rearrangement uses TRBV12-3 or TRBV12-4 and TRBJ2-1, with 11 bases fitting TRBD2. This CDR3 region has 17 residues. V was pared by 2 bases and J by 4 bases, with 7 bases of the junction left unmatched. The CDR3 DNA follows: TGTGCCAGCAGTTTACTCCTAGCGGGAGGTGGGTACAATGAGCAGTTCTTC. It translates to CASSLLLAGGGYNEQFF.

With regard to this clonotype: This may arise from a read error, as a much more abundant clone is one base away. The genes are TRBV9 and TRBJ2-3; D gene ambiguous. Germline V gene sequence: CDR1 SGDLS, CDR2 YYNGEE. This CDR3 contains 14 residues. CDR3 sequence reads: CTSSVGPGTDTQYF. The CDR3 DNA sequence: TGTACCAGCAGCGTTGGGCCTGGCACAGATACGCAGTATTTT.

The sample holds many counts of this clonotype. V gene TRBV20-1 combines with J gene TRBJ2-7; D possibly corresponds to TRBD2 (6 bases). Trimming took 3 bases from V and 3 from J, leaving 15 bases between them. This CDR3 has 14 amino acids. Germline CDR1 is DFQATT and CDR2 is SNEGSKA (reference sequence). CDR3 bases: TGCAGTGCTAGCCCCCTAGCGTCGGTCTACGAGCAGTACTTC. Translating it yields CSASPLASVYEQYF.

This clonotype was picked up many times. V is TRBV3-1 and J is TRBJ1-2; the D gene is possibly TRBD1 (5 bases). Germline loops: CDR1 LGHDT, CDR2 YNNKEL (reference sequence). V was trimmed by 0 bases and J by 4 bases, leaving 9 bases between them. The CDR3 totals 14 residues. DNA of the CDR3: TGTGCCAGCAGCCAAGATCTAGGGGTCTATGGCTACACCTTC. It yields the protein CASSQDLGVYGYTF.

This clonotype has a count of ten or more. The chain couples TRBV9 to TRBJ2-3; either TRBD1 or TRBD2 may supply D (5 bases each). Trimming cost V 0 bases and J 7 bases, with 18 bases left between them. This CDR3 comprises 16 residues. Germline V gene lookup returns CDR1 SGDLS and CDR2 YYNGEE. Here the CDR3 DNA reads TGTGCCAGCAGCGTAGGAAGTCAGGGAGTCGAGTATACGCAGTATTTT. Translated, it gives CASSVGSQGVEYTQYF.

This clonotype came up many times. The chain recombines TRBV6-5 with TRBJ2-7, with a tentative D call TRBD1 (6 bases). Germline assignment: CDR1 MNHEY and CDR2 SVGAGI. The CDR3 runs 14 residues. Between the trimmed V and J ends, which lost 6 bases and 5 bases, there was a span of 17 bases. The DNA for the CDR3 is TGTGCCAGCAGACAACAGGGTTTCCCCCACGAGCAGTACTTC. It specifies CASRQQGFPHEQYF.

The table lists this clonotype with many counts. The J gene is TRBJ1-2, the V gene TRBV7-9, with 7 bases lining up with TRBD1. The germline V gene has CDR1 SEHNR and CDR2 FQNEAQ (reference sequence). The CDR3 runs to 12 residues. Losses at the gene ends were 5 bases for V and 8 bases for J; bases not matched to a gene: 5. CDR3 coding DNA: TGTGCCAGCAGCCCTGGACAGGCGGGCTACACCTTC. It encodes CASSPGQAGYTF.

This clonotype came up many times. This sequence joins TRBV7-2 and TRBJ2-5, with D possibly called TRBD1 or TRBD2 (5 bases each). This CDR3 contains 14 residues. Trimming cost V 5 bases and J 2 bases, with 12 bases left between them. Germline assignment: CDR1 SGHTA and CDR2 FQGNSA. DNA for the CDR3: TGTGCCAGCAGCCGCCGATGGGGGCAAGAGACCCAGTACTTC. It codes for CASSRRWGQETQYF.

This clonotype has ten or more counts. The chain couples TRBV27 to TRBJ2-5; D uncertain. The germline V and J ends were trimmed by 7 bases and 5 bases, with 17 bases remaining between them. This CDR3 is built from 14 residues. The germline V gene encodes CDR1 MNHEY and CDR2 SMNVEV (reference sequence). CDR3 protein: CASMSATVAETQYF. CDR3 in DNA: TGTGCCAGCATGTCTGCGACGGTGGCTGAGACCCAGTACTTC.

This clonotype was observed many times. V usage is TRBV20-1 and J usage is TRBJ1-3; D is perhaps TRBD1 (5 bases). Between the trimmed V and J ends, which lost 6 bases and 0 bases, there was a span of 18 bases. Germline lookup yields CDR1 DFQATT and CDR2 SNEGSKA (reference sequence). The CDR3 is 16 residues long. The CDR3 here is CSAQAGGVSSGNTIYF. In DNA, the CDR3 is TGCAGTGCCCAAGCGGGGGGGGTTAGCTCTGGAAACACCATATATTTT.

This clonotype was observed many times. The V call is TRBV5-1, the J call TRBJ2-1, with D maybe TRBD2 (5 bases). CDR3 length equals 15 residues. Germline loops: CDR1 SGHRS, CDR2 YFSETQ. Deletions cut 0 bases from V and 0 bases from J, with 7 bases between. CDR3 DNA sequence: TGCGCCAGCAGCTTGGGCGGGTTCTCCTACAATGAGCAGTTCTTC. Protein product: CASSLGGFSYNEQFF.

Many counts were recorded for this clonotype. At one end the junction does not follow the germline gene, possibly because of a read error. J is TRBJ1-5 and V is TRBV20-1; tentatively, D is TRBD1 (6 bases). Germline CDR1 is DFQATT and CDR2 is SNEGSKA (reference sequence). The CDR3 spans 13 residues. The CDR3 sequence is CSAREDSYQPQNF. CDR3 sequence (DNA): TGCAGTGCTAGAGAGGACAGTTATCAGCCCCAGAATTTT.

The chain is built from TRBV5-1 and TRBJ2-7; D call uncertain. Per germline, CDR1 SGHRS and CDR2 YFSETQ. Trimming removed 5 bases from V and 3 bases from J, with 12 bases in between. The CDR3 sequence is 13 residues long. CDR3 amino acids: CASRWGYFYEQYF. Here the CDR3 DNA reads TGCGCCAGCAGATGGGGATACTTCTACGAGCAGTACTTC.

In this sample, this clonotype turned up many times. This chain links TRBV11-2 with TRBJ1-6; TRBD1 might be the D (6 bases). The V end lost 2 bases, the J end lost 3 bases, and 20 bases lay between the germline ends. Germline V gene sequence: CDR1 SGHAT, CDR2 FQNNGV. The CDR3 runs to 19 residues. Here the CDR3 DNA reads TGTGCCAGCAGCTTACGATCTTCCTGGACAGAGAACTATAATTCACCCCTCCACTTT. Protein sequence: CASSLRSSWTENYNSPLHF.

The rearrangement uses TRBV18 and TRBJ1-1; TRBD1 agrees at 8 bases. This CDR3 is built from 16 residues. CDR1 is KGHSH, CDR2 LQKENI, per germline. Trimming took 3 bases from V and 7 from J; bases not matched to a gene: 13. CDR3 residues: CASSPGQGNIPHEAFF. Written as DNA, the CDR3 is TGTGCCAGCTCACCTGGACAGGGCAACATCCCTCATGAAGCTTTCTTT.

In its sample, this clonotype was seen many times. The chain is built from TRBV29-1 and TRBJ1-1, with TRBD1 matching over 8 bases. CDR3 size: 14 residues. With V trimmed by 6 bases and J by 6 bases, 12 bases remained unmatched. Germline V gene data show CDR1 as SQVTM and CDR2 as ANQGSEA. The CDR3 nucleotides read TGCAGCGTGGGGCAGGGGGCGGTTTCGTCTGAAGCTTTCTTT. It translates to CSVGQGAVSSEAFF.

This clonotype was counted many times. This rearrangement joins TRBV6-2 or TRBV6-3 to TRBJ2-5, with unresolved D. The V gene's germline CDR1 is MNHEY and CDR2 SVGEGT. V was trimmed by 4 bases and J by 5 bases, leaving 14 bases between them. The CDR3 sequence is 14 residues long. Here the CDR3 reads CASSSYTSSETQYF. The CDR3 DNA sequence: TGTGCCAGCAGTTCCTACACATCGTCGGAGACCCAGTACTTC.